Listed below are T cell receptor beta chains from one sample, sequenced in a study of cytomegalovirus exposure and HLA in healthy donors. Only in-frame clones appear in the TCRdb table, and some are missing; sequencing was by immunoSEQ multiplex PCR. The sample lists about 190,000 clones, 70% to 90% occurring once. The specimen sequenced was PBMCs. These receptors originate from a woman aged 30 to 39 in good health and CMV-seronegative. The CDR3 runs from the conserved cysteine through the conserved F or W. The D gene is left open where the match is weak. Size is omitted from some rows. Given values are once, few, many or a class for expanded clones.

J: TRBJ1-5
size: .
V: TRBV27
D: .
CDR3: CASSLGRGNQPQHF
DNA: TGTGCCAGCAGTTTGGGCAGGGGCAATCAGCCCCAGCATTTT

J: TRBJ2-7
size: few
V: TRBV4-1
D: TRBD1
CDR3: CASSQEPGTGTYEQYF
DNA: TGCGCCAGCAGCCAGGAGCCCGGGACAGGGACCTACGAGCAGTACTTC

J: TRBJ2-7
size: .
V: TRBV27
D: TRBD2
CDR3: CASRDSGVSYEQYF
DNA: TGTGCCAGCAGGGATAGCGGGGTCTCCTACGAGCAGTACTTC

J: TRBJ2-3
size: .
V: TRBV19
D: TRBD2
CDR3: CASSMSSGRPLDTQYF
DNA: TGTGCCAGTAGTATGTCCAGCGGGAGGCCCCTCGATACGCAGTATTTT

J: TRBJ2-7
size: .
V: TRBV9
D: TRBD2
CDR3: CASSVGSGRPYEQYF
DNA: TGTGCCAGCAGCGTAGGAAGCGGGAGACCCTACGAGCAGTACTTC

J: TRBJ1-3
size: .
V: TRBV6-5
D: TRBD1
CDR3: CASSGTGSGNTIYF
DNA: TGTGCCAGCAGTGGGACAGGGTCCGGAAACACCATATATTTT

J: TRBJ2-5
size: .
V: TRBV11-3
D: TRBD2
CDR3: CASSSGTSGRETQYF
DNA: TGTGCCAGCAGCTCCGGGACTAGCGGGAGAGAGACCCAGTACTTC

J: TRBJ1-3
size: .
V: TRBV19
D: .
CDR3: CASSSSGDSGNTIYF
DNA: TGTGCCAGTAGTAGTTCGGGGGACTCTGGAAACACCATATATTTT

J: TRBJ1-1
size: .
V: TRBV18
D: TRBD1
CDR3: CASSQGQRNTEAFF
DNA: TGTGCCAGCTCCCAGGGACAGAGGAACACTGAAGCTTTCTTT

J: TRBJ2-7
size: .
V: TRBV5-1
D: .
CDR3: CASSPGQVGDYEQYF
DNA: TGCGCCAGCAGCCCCGGGCAGGTGGGAGACTACGAGCAGTACTTC

J: TRBJ2-5
size: .
V: TRBV28
D: TRBD2
CDR3: CASSLLAGGYQETQYF
DNA: TGTGCCAGCAGTTTACTAGCGGGGGGGTACCAAGAGACCCAGTACTTC

J: TRBJ2-3
size: .
V: TRBV28
D: .
CDR3: CASSLRRQNTDTQYF
DNA: TGTGCCAGCAGCCTACGCCGACAGAACACAGATACGCAGTATTTT

J: TRBJ2-3
size: .
V: TRBV18
D: TRBD2
CDR3: CASSPRGLAGGPDTQYF
DNA: TGTGCCAGCTCACCTAGGGGACTAGCGGGAGGTCCAGATACGCAGTATTTT

J: TRBJ2-1
size: .
V: TRBV11-2
D: TRBD2
CDR3: CASSRGGSYNEQFF
DNA: TGTGCCAGCAGCCGGGGGGGGTCCTACAATGAGCAGTTCTTC

J: TRBJ2-7
size: .
V: TRBV28
D: .
CDR3: CASSLSGYEQYF
DNA: TGTGCCAGCAGTTTATCGGGTTACGAGCAGTACTTC

J: TRBJ2-1
size: .
V: TRBV19
D: TRBD1
CDR3: CASSQTGANEQFF
DNA: TGTGCCAGTAGTCAGACAGGGGCCAATGAGCAGTTCTTC

J: TRBJ2-3
size: .
V: TRBV15
D: TRBD2
CDR3: CATSRLPGLAVADTQYF
DNA: TGTGCCACCAGCAGATTACCGGGACTAGCGGTTGCAGATACGCAGTATTTT

J: TRBJ2-5
size: few
V: TRBV4-2
D: TRBD2
CDR3: CASSSRLAEGETQYF
DNA: TGTGCCAGCAGCTCCCGACTAGCGGAGGGGGAGACCCAGTACTTC

J: TRBJ2-3
size: .
V: TRBV2
D: .
CDR3: CASSETVAASTDTQYF
DNA: TGTGCCAGCAGTGAAACGGTAGCAGCTAGCACAGATACGCAGTATTTT

J: TRBJ2-5
size: once
V: TRBV7-3
D: .
CDR3: CASSRGYQETQYF
DNA: TGTGCCAGCAGCAGGGGTTACCAAGAGACCCAGTACTTC

J: TRBJ2-7
size: .
V: TRBV6-5
D: .
CDR3: CASSSGVHYEQYF
DNA: TGTGCCAGCAGTTCCGGGGTTCACTACGAGCAGTACTTC

J: TRBJ2-5
size: .
V: TRBV2
D: TRBD1
CDR3: CASRLDRGVQETQYF
DNA: TGTGCCAGCAGGCTAGACAGGGGAGTACAAGAGACCCAGTACTTC

J: TRBJ2-7
size: .
V: TRBV18
D: .
CDR3: CASSPSAGANYEQYF
DNA: TGTGCCAGCTCACCGTCGGCGGGCGCTAACTACGAGCAGTACTTC

J: TRBJ2-1
size: once
V: TRBV18
D: TRBD2
CDR3: CASSPRTSGSTNEQFF
DNA: TGTGCCAGCTCACCGCGGACTAGCGGCTCTACCAATGAGCAGTTCTTC

J: TRBJ2-1
size: .
V: TRBV28
D: .
CDR3: CASIPRLGGQYNEQFF
DNA: TGTGCCAGCATCCCACGACTCGGGGGACAGTACAATGAGCAGTTCTTC

J: TRBJ2-3
size: .
V: TRBV11-3
D: .
CDR3: CASSLGSEPTDTQYF
DNA: TGTGCCAGCAGCTTAGGGTCGGAGCCCACAGATACGCAGTATTTT

J: TRBJ2-3
size: .
V: TRBV5-4
D: TRBD2
CDR3: CASSFRLAGADTQYF
DNA: TGTGCCAGCAGCTTTCGGCTAGCGGGGGCAGATACGCAGTATTTT

J: TRBJ1-1
size: .
V: TRBV15
D: .
CDR3: CATSSLRWTEAFF
DNA: TGTGCCACCAGCAGCCTGAGGTGGACTGAAGCTTTCTTT

J: TRBJ2-3
size: .
V: TRBV11-3
D: .
CDR3: CASSILQGNTQYF
DNA: TGTGCCAGCAGCATCCTACAGGGAAATACGCAGTATTTT

J: TRBJ1-2
size: .
V: TRBV5-6
D: .
CDR3: CASSLSGFNYGYTF
DNA: TGTGCCAGCAGCTTGTCGGGTTTTAACTATGGCTACACCTTC

J: TRBJ2-7
size: .
V: TRBV11-2
D: TRBD2
CDR3: CASSADRAGSSYEQYF
DNA: TGTGCCAGCAGCGCCGACAGAGCGGGGAGCTCCTACGAGCAGTACTTC

J: TRBJ2-7
size: .
V: TRBV4-1
D: .
CDR3: CASSLSYGQYEQYF
DNA: TGCGCCAGCAGCCTGTCGTATGGACAGTATGAGCAGTACTTC

J: TRBJ2-1
size: .
V: TRBV29-1
D: .
CDR3: CSVAPEQSENNEQFF
DNA: TGCAGCGTTGCCCCAGAACAGTCCGAAAACAATGAGCAGTTCTTC

J: TRBJ2-1
size: .
V: TRBV6-1
D: .
CDR3: CASSELRRYSGVDNEQFF
DNA: TGTGCCAGCAGTGAATTAAGAAGGTATTCGGGGGTTGACAATGAGCAGTTCTTC

J: TRBJ2-7
size: .
V: TRBV9
D: TRBD2
CDR3: CASSGGTSGGPITYEQYF
DNA: TGTGCCAGCAGCGGGGGGACTAGCGGGGGGCCTATAACCTACGAGCAGTACTTC

J: TRBJ2-1
size: few
V: TRBV7-8
D: TRBD2
CDR3: CASRTGLAGKWDEQFF
DNA: TGTGCCAGCAGAACCGGACTAGCGGGAAAGTGGGATGAGCAGTTCTTC

J: TRBJ2-7
size: .
V: TRBV6-6
D: .
CDR3: CASRPPGGEQYF
DNA: TGTGCCAGCAGGCCCCCCGGGGGCGAGCAGTACTTC

J: TRBJ2-1
size: .
V: TRBV7-9
D: TRBD2
CDR3: CASSSGLSDNEQFF
DNA: TGTGCCAGCAGCTCGGGACTATCCGACAATGAGCAGTTCTTC

J: TRBJ2-7
size: .
V: TRBV28
D: TRBD1
CDR3: CASSLGTGGNYEQYF
DNA: TGTGCCAGCAGTCTAGGGACAGGGGGCAACTACGAGCAGTACTTC

J: TRBJ1-2
size: .
V: TRBV29-1
D: .
CDR3: CSVEQGNYGYTF
DNA: TGCAGCGTTGAACAGGGGAACTATGGCTACACCTTC

J: TRBJ2-1
size: .
V: TRBV9
D: TRBD2
CDR3: CASSGLAGGSSYNEQFF
DNA: TGTGCCAGCAGCGGACTAGCGGGGGGCAGCTCCTACAATGAGCAGTTCTTC

J: TRBJ2-5
size: .
V: TRBV5-8
D: .
CDR3: CASSLGGSETQYF
DNA: TGTGCCAGCAGCTTGGGAGGGTCCGAGACCCAGTACTTC

J: TRBJ1-2
size: once
V: TRBV19
D: .
CDR3: CASSVGDIAFGGYTF
DNA: TGTGCCAGTAGTGTGGGGGACATTGCTTTCGGAGGCTACACCTTC